The following is a T cell receptor beta chain sequence with its context. What this receptor recognizes is not known. The junction does not match germline at one end; this may be a read error. The library was made by RT-PCR. The sequencing machine was an Illumina HiSeq 2500. TCRdb reran the public reads through fastp at Q25 and MiXCR, keeping productive beta chains. Rows are combined by CDR3 protein, so each entry shows the most common genes and DNA. The sample contains about 780,000 distinct CDR3 sequences, roughly 18% of them found a single time. About 11% of the sample comes from the top ten. This specimen comes from a study of response to subunit inactivated influenza vaccine (dated by TCRdb to the late 2010s). For the wider study: Deep quantitative profiling of the T cell receptor repertoire was used in the study to follow responses to a trivalent subunit inactivated influenza vaccine.

General conclusions and limits of the study: The authors suggested that each seasonal influenza vaccination may recruit only a limited number of new T cells.

The receptor was isolated from a man aged 50 to 60 who received an inactivated influenza vaccine. Donor details come from another sample of the same person, matched by shared clones. The specimen was PBMCs from blood, collected around 5 days after vaccination.

At the DNA level, the sequence is TGCGCCAGCACCTTGGGTGACAGGGGAATTGCTTCACCCCTCCACTTT. This codes for CASTLGDRGIASPLHF. Recombination connected TRBV5-1 to TRBJ1-6, with 8 central nucleotides matching TRBD1. CDR1 is given as SGHRS and CDR2 as YFSETQ, both from the germline V gene. From cysteine to phenylalanine, the CDR3 is 16 amino acids long. The kept DNA is CDR3 alone, 48 bases in frame from the first base.